The 2 T cell receptor beta chains listed next were all sequenced from one sample in a study of identifying expanded T cells in peripheral blood. TCRdb keeps only in-frame clones here, not all; method: immunoSEQ multiplex PCR. The sample consists of 100,000 to 150,000 clones, approximately 86% of them appearing once. Sequencing input: blood. The source is a person aged 18 to 70 in good health.

This chain joins TRBV5-6 and TRBJ2-1; 8 positions match TRBD2. The length of the CDR3 is 17 residues. V lost 2 bases to trimming and J lost 8 bases; unmatched junction nucleotides: 15. CDR1 SGHDT and CDR2 YYEEEE come from the germline V gene. CDR3: CASSFPSGGGPQYEQFF. The CDR3 DNA sequence: TGTGCCAGCAGCTTCCCATCGGGAGGGGGGCCACAATATGAGCAGTTCTTC.

The V gene is TRBV4-2, the J gene TRBJ1-4; D might be TRBD1 (5 bases). In germline, CDR1 is LGHNA, CDR2 YNFKEQ. The ends were cut back, 1 base at V and 4 bases at J, with 13 bases in the middle. The CDR3 totals 16 residues. This CDR3 reads CASSQGAGLGNEKLFF. The CDR3 DNA reads TGTGCCAGCAGCCAAGGTGCAGGGCTTGGTAATGAAAAACTGTTTTTT.